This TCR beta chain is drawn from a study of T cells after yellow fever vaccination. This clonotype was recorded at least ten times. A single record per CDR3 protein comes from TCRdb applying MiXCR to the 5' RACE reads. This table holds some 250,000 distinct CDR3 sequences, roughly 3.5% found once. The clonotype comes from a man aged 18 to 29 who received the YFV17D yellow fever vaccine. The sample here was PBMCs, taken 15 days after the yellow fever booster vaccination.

The CDR3 reads CASSRLTGIREQYV. CDR3 nucleotides: TGTGCCAGCAGTCGGCTGACAGGGATTCGCGAGCAGTACGTC. This chain joins TRBV6-2 or TRBV6-3 and TRBJ2-7; 7 positions agree with TRBD1. The CDR3 extends over 14 amino acids. Trimming removed 5 bases from V and 6 bases from J; junction bases left unmatched: 10. The germline V gene has CDR1 MNHEY and CDR2 SVGEGT.